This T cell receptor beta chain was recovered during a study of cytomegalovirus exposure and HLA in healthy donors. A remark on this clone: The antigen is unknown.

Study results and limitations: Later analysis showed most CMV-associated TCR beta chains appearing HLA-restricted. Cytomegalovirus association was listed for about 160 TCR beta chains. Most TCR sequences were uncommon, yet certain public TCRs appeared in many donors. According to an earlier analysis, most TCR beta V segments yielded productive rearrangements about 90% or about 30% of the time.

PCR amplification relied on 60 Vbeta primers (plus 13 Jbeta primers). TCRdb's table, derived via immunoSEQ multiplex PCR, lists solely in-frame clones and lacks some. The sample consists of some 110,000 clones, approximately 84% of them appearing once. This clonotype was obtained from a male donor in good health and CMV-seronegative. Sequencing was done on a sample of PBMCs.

CDR3 protein: CASSYSSETQYF. CDR3 DNA: TGTGCCAGCAGTTACTCGAGCGAGACCCAGTACTTC. This chain joins TRBV6-5 and TRBJ2-5; D is unclear. The CDR3 spans 12 residues. Per germline, CDR1 MNHEY and CDR2 SVGAGI. V was pared by 0 bases and J by 5 bases, with 4 bases between.